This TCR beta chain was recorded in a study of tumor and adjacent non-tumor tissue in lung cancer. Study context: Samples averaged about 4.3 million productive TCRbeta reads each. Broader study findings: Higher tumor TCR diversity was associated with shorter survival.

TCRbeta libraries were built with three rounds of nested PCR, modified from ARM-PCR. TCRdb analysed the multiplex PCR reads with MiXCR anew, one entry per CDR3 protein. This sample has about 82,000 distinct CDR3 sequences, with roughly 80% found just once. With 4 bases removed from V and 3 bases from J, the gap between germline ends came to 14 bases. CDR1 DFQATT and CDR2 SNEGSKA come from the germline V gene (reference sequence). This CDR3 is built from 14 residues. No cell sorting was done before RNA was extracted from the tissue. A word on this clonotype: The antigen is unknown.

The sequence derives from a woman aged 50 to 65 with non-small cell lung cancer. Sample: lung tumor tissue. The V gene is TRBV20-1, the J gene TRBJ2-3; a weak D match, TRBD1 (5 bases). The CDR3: CSATTGELTDTQYF. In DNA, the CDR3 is TGCAGTGCTACTACAGGAGAGCTTACAGATACGCAGTATTTT.